These T cell receptor beta chains were read from a single sample in a study of blood T cell repertoires in COVID-19. Profiling relied on immunoSEQ multiplex PCR, and the TCRdb table lists in-frame clones only, not all of them. This sample has some 42,000 clones, with roughly nine tenths found just once. Sequenced input: peripheral blood. The source of these receptors is a man aged 25 to 45 with active or convalescent COVID-19. CDR3s include the opening cysteine and the closing phenylalanine or tryptophan. The order of the fields is V gene, D gene, clone size, J gene, CDR3 DNA, CDR3 protein. The D gene is left open where the match is weak. Clone size is not always given. Where it is, it says once, few, many or a class for expanded clones.

>TRBV5-1|TRBD1|.|TRBJ1-3
TGCGCCAGCAGCGAGGGGGCCAGCTCTGGAAACACCATATATTTT
CASSEGASSGNTIYF
>TRBV4-1|.|.|TRBJ1-5
TGCGCCAGCAGCCAAGATTCGGTGACAGTTCCGAATCAGCCCCAGCATTTT
CASSQDSVTVPNQPQHF
>TRBV2|.|.|TRBJ1-6
TGTGCCAGCACCCAACGAGGGTTACATAATAATTCACCCCTCCACTTT
CASTQRGLHNNSPLHF
>TRBV10-1|TRBD1|.|TRBJ2-5
TGCGCCAGCAGTTCCGGGACAGTCCGAGAGACCCAGTACTTC
CASSSGTVRETQYF
>TRBV14|.|.|TRBJ1-2
TGTGCCAGCAGCCAACGCCAAACAGGGTTTGGCTACACCTTC
CASSQRQTGFGYTF
>TRBV9|TRBD2|.|TRBJ2-5
TGTGCCAGCAGCGTAGTTGGCAGCGGGAGTGGTGAGACCCAGTACTTC
CASSVVGSGSGETQYF
>TRBV19|TRBD1|once|TRBJ2-2
TGTGCCAGTAGACCGGGACAGGGGGCTTTCGGGAACACCGGGGAGCTGTTTTTT
CASRPGQGAFGNTGELFF
>TRBV27|.|.|TRBJ1-5
TGTGCCAGCAGTTTCTGGGCCGGTCAGCCCCAGCATTTT
CASSFWAGQPQHF
>TRBV29-1|.|once|TRBJ2-3
TGCAGCGTTCTTTTCGGTACGCAGTATTTT
CSVLFGTQYF
>TRBV29-1|TRBD1|.|TRBJ2-1
TGCAGCGTTGACAGGACAGGGACGAACAATGAGCAGTTCTTC
CSVDRTGTNNEQFF
>TRBV28|.|.|TRBJ2-5
TGTGCCAGCAGCCGAAATAGCCCGCAAGAGACCCAGTACTTC
CASSRNSPQETQYF
>TRBV6-2/TRBV6-3|TRBD2|.|TRBJ2-1
TGTGCCAGCAGTAACCCCCTAGCGGGGACATTCAATGAGCAGTTCTTC
CASSNPLAGTFNEQFF
>TRBV11-2|TRBD2|.|TRBJ2-1
TGTGCCAGCAGCGCGTACCCTAGCGGGAAATACAATGAGCAGTTCTTC
CASSAYPSGKYNEQFF
>TRBV5-4|TRBD1|.|TRBJ1-2
TGTGCCAGCAGCCAGGACAGGCATGGCTACACCTTC
CASSQDRHGYTF
>TRBV27|.|.|TRBJ1-6
TGTGCCAGCAGTTTATCACTGAGCTCCTATAATTCACCCCTCCACTTT
CASSLSLSSYNSPLHF
>TRBV5-6|.|.|TRBJ2-1
TGTGCCAGCAGCGGGGGGTCCTACAATGAGCAGTTCTTC
CASSGGSYNEQFF
>TRBV19|TRBD1|.|TRBJ1-1
TGTGCCAGTAGTCGAGAGACAGGGGTCACTGAAGCTTTCTTT
CASSRETGVTEAFF
>TRBV30|.|.|TRBJ1-2
TGTGCCTGGAGTGTACGACAGGACCTAGGCTACACCTTC
CAWSVRQDLGYTF
>TRBV27|.|few|TRBJ1-5
TGTGCCAGCAGTTTATTTTATAGCAATCAGCCCCAGCATTTT
CASSLFYSNQPQHF
>TRBV25-1|TRBD2|.|TRBJ2-2
TGTGCCAGCAGTGATAGTGGCGGGGGTTGGGCCGGGGAGCTGTTTTTT
CASSDSGGGWAGELFF
>TRBV18|.|.|TRBJ2-1
TGTGCCAGCTCACCACGGCCCCCGGGCTCCTACAATGAGCAGTTCTTC
CASSPRPPGSYNEQFF
>TRBV7-9|TRBD1|.|TRBJ2-5
TGTGCCAGCAGTGGGACAGCGCAAGAGACCCAGTACTTC
CASSGTAQETQYF
>TRBV3-1/TRBV3-2|.|.|TRBJ1-6
TGTGCCAGCAGCCAGGATGGACTTGATTCACCCCTCCACTTT
CASSQDGLDSPLHF
>TRBV19|.|.|TRBJ1-6
TGTGCCAGTAGTATCCGGACACGTCGTAGCTCCTATAATTCACCCCTCCACTTT
CASSIRTRRSSYNSPLHF
>TRBV7-9|TRBD1|.|TRBJ2-5
TGTGCCAGCAGCTTACACCCACCGACAGGGCCTCGAGAGACCCAGTACTTC
CASSLHPPTGPRETQYF
>TRBV7-3|.|.|TRBJ2-3
TGTGCCAGCAGCCTAGGACAACGCACAGATACGCAGTATTTT
CASSLGQRTDTQYF
>TRBV5-1|TRBD2|.|TRBJ2-3
TGCGCCAGCAGCTTGGAGACCGGGACTACCCTTACAGATACGCAGTATTTT
CASSLETGTTLTDTQYF
>TRBV2|TRBD1|few|TRBJ1-4
TGTGCCAGCAGGGGACAGGGGGCGCGGGATGAAAAACTGTTTTTT
CASRGQGARDEKLFF
>TRBV6-5|TRBD2|.|TRBJ2-1
TGTGCCAGCAGTTACTCTAGCGGGACGCACAATGAGCAGTTCTTC
CASSYSSGTHNEQFF
>TRBV18|.|.|TRBJ1-1
TGTGCCAGCTCACCAAAGGGGAATATGAACACTGAAGCTTTCTTT
CASSPKGNMNTEAFF
>TRBV2|TRBD1|.|TRBJ2-3
TGTGCCAGCAGGGGGACAGGGCCCATCCTCGGTACGCAGTATTTT
CASRGTGPILGTQYF
>TRBV10-1|TRBD1|once|TRBJ1-5
TGCGCCAGCAGTGAGTCGGGACAGGGGTTAGATCAGCCCCAGCATTTT
CASSESGQGLDQPQHF
>TRBV24-1|TRBD1|.|TRBJ2-2
TGTGCCACCAGTGATTTTGGCAGGGGGCTGAACACCGGGGAGCTGTTTTTT
CATSDFGRGLNTGELFF
>TRBV27|TRBD2|.|TRBJ2-3
TGTGCCAGCAGTCCCTGGACTAGCGGGAGAGGAAATACGCAGTATTTT
CASSPWTSGRGNTQYF
>TRBV2|TRBD1|.|TRBJ1-3
TGTGCCAGCACCGTCAGTCAGGGACAGGGGACCTCTGGAAACACCATATATTTT
CASTVSQGQGTSGNTIYF
>TRBV7-9|.|.|TRBJ1-4
TGTGCCAGCAGCTTGATCGGGACTGTCGACGGTGAAAAACTGTTTTTT
CASSLIGTVDGEKLFF
>TRBV4-3|.|.|TRBJ2-1
TGCGCCAGCAGCCAAGATTTGGGCACCTACAATGAGCAGTTCTTC
CASSQDLGTYNEQFF
>TRBV21-1|.|.|TRBJ1-1
TGTGCCAGCAGCAAAGAGAGGATCGGGACTGAAGCTTTCTTT
CASSKERIGTEAFF
>TRBV4-3|.|.|TRBJ2-1
TGCGCCAGCAGCCAAGATCAGGGCTCTAGCTCCTACAATGAGCAGTTCTTC
CASSQDQGSSSYNEQFF
>TRBV6-6|TRBD1|.|TRBJ2-7
TGTGCCAGCAGTTATTCGGGACAGGGGACCTACGAGCAGTACTTC
CASSYSGQGTYEQYF
>TRBV7-3|.|few|TRBJ2-2
TGTGCCAGCAGCTTAGGACAACTTACCGGGGAGCTGTTTTTT
CASSLGQLTGELFF
>TRBV6-6|TRBD2|once|TRBJ2-1
TGTGCCAGCAGAGCAGCGACTAGCGGGGGCGCTGAGCAGTTCTTC
CASRAATSGGAEQFF
>TRBV11-3|TRBD2|.|TRBJ2-1
TGTGCCAGCAGCTTAGGCGGGAGGGAACATGAGCAGTTCTTC
CASSLGGREHEQFF
>TRBV3-1/TRBV3-2|TRBD1|.|TRBJ1-6
TGTGCCAGCAGCCATTCGACAGGGGGCCCCAATTCACCCCTCCACTTT
CASSHSTGGPNSPLHF
>TRBV10-3|TRBD1|.|TRBJ1-1
TGTGCCATCAGCCGGGACAGCCCAAACACTGAAGCTTTCTTT
CAISRDSPNTEAFF
>TRBV6-2/TRBV6-3|.|.|TRBJ1-3
TGTGCCAGCAGTTACAAACCGGTCTCTGGAAACACCATATATTTT
CASSYKPVSGNTIYF
>TRBV6-1|.|.|TRBJ1-5
TGTGCCAGCAGTGAATCAGGTAATAGCAATCAGCCCCAGCATTTT
CASSESGNSNQPQHF
>TRBV5-1|TRBD1|.|TRBJ2-3
TGCGCCAGCAGCCAGGACAGGGGCAAGCAGTATTTT
CASSQDRGKQYF
>TRBV27|TRBD1|.|TRBJ1-4
TGTGCCAGCAGTGATCTGAGGGCAACAGGGGGTAATGAAAAACTGTTTTTT
CASSDLRATGGNEKLFF
>TRBV7-9|TRBD1|once|TRBJ1-6
TGTGCCAGCAGCAAGGATGGGACAGCCAATAATTCACCCCTCCACTTT
CASSKDGTANNSPLHF
>TRBV5-1|.|.|TRBJ2-1
TGCGCCAGCAGCCGCCCAGAGGACTACAATGAGCAGTTCTTC
CASSRPEDYNEQFF
>TRBV5-1|TRBD2|few|TRBJ2-1
TGCGCCAGCAGCCCCGGGACTAGAGTAGGCAATGAGCAGTTCTTC
CASSPGTRVGNEQFF
>TRBV7-9|.|.|TRBJ1-2
TGTGCCAGCAGCTTAGAGGGGTGGGGCAATTACTATGGCTACACCTTC
CASSLEGWGNYYGYTF
>TRBV10-3|.|few|TRBJ2-1
TGTGCCATCAGTGAGTTCACCCGACAGCTACATTCCTACAATGAGCAGTTCTTC
CAISEFTRQLHSYNEQFF
>TRBV12-5|TRBD1|.|TRBJ1-3
TGTGCTAGTGGTTCGGGACAGGTAACTGGAAACACCATATATTTT
CASGSGQVTGNTIYF
>TRBV20-1|TRBD1|.|TRBJ1-1
TGCAGTGCTAGTCAGGGGGAGACTGAAGCTTTCTTT
CSASQGETEAFF
>TRBV13|TRBD2|.|TRBJ2-7
TGTGCCAGCAGCTTAGTGGGACTAGCGGGAGCCCTGGGGGAGCAGTACTTC
CASSLVGLAGALGEQYF
>TRBV27|.|.|TRBJ1-1
TGTGCCAGCAGTTTGGGGGGGGGCGGGGGCACTGAAGCTTTCTTT
CASSLGGGGGTEAFF
>TRBV9|.|.|TRBJ2-2
TGTGCCAGCAGACAGGACACTAGCTCCGGGGAGCTGTTTTTT
CASRQDTSSGELFF